This passage covers 8 T cell receptor beta chains from one sample sequenced in a study of blood T cell repertoires in COVID-19. The data were produced by immunoSEQ multiplex PCR, yet TCRdb's version contains in-frame clones alone and is incomplete. The table includes under 350,000 clones, approximately 86% detected once. The sequencing input was PBMCs or T cells enriched from blood (not recorded which). The source is a woman aged 40 to 49 with acute COVID-19.

The rearrangement uses TRBV10-3 and TRBJ2-5, with 10 bases that match TRBD1. The J segment lost 6 bases and the V segment lost 6 bases, leaving 7 bases of the junction unmatched. In germline, CDR1 is ENHRY, CDR2 SYGVKD. The CDR3 contains 14 residues. CDR3 DNA sequence: TGTGCCATCAGCGCGACAGGGGGCGGTCAGACCCAGTACTTC. Protein product: CAISATGGGQTQYF.

This rearrangement joins TRBV27 to TRBJ1-6; D gene unclear. Trimming took off 8 bases at V and 5 bases at J, with 13 bases between the two ends. Germline assignment: CDR1 MNHEY and CDR2 SMNVEV (reference sequence). The CDR3 is 14 residues long. As DNA, the CDR3 is TGTGCCAGCGGTAGCTGGTACGATAATTCACCCCTCCACTTT. Protein product: CASGSWYDNSPLHF.

The chain joins TRBV27 to TRBJ2-7, with 12 positions matching TRBD1. CDR3 length equals 17 residues. The germline V gene encodes CDR1 MNHEY and CDR2 SMNVEV (reference sequence). Germline trimming cut 2 bases from V and 3 bases from J; bases unmatched to any gene: 8. The CDR3 loop reads CASSLRSGTGGFYEQYF. The CDR3 DNA follows: TGTGCCAGCAGTTTACGTAGCGGGACAGGGGGCTTCTACGAGCAGTACTTC.

The chain recombines TRBV9 with TRBJ2-3, with 7 bases matching TRBD1. The CDR3 has 15 residues. From germline, CDR1 is SGDLS and CDR2 YYNGEE. Trimming cost V 2 bases and J 2 bases; bases outside gene matches: 5. The DNA of the CDR3 is TGTGCCAGCAGCGTCACAGGGGTCCCCACAGATACGCAGTATTTT. This sequence encodes CASSVTGVPTDTQYF.

The genes are TRBV7-9 and TRBJ2-1, with a weak D call TRBD1 (6 bases). The CDR3 extends over 17 amino acids. V shed 3 bases and J shed 3 bases, with 18 bases lying between them. CDR1 SEHNR and CDR2 FQNEAQ come from the germline V gene (reference sequence). The CDR3 is CASSFTGPTGFYNEQFF. In nucleotides, the CDR3 is TGTGCCAGCAGCTTTACGGGACCCACAGGGTTCTACAATGAGCAGTTCTTC.

The chain links TRBV27 to TRBJ1-2; 10 bases agree with TRBD1. J lost 4 bases, V lost 4 bases, and 9 bases had no gene match. The CDR3 contains 16 residues. Germline CDR1 is MNHEY and CDR2 is SMNVEV (reference sequence). In nucleotides, the CDR3 is TGTGCCAGCAGTTCCCCCGACAGGGGGCTCTTCTATGGCTACACCTTC. Protein: CASSSPDRGLFYGYTF.

The chain employs TRBV28 and TRBJ1-5; perhaps TRBD1 as D (5 bases). The CDR3 runs 16 residues. Trimming cost V 2 bases and J 3 bases, with 14 bases left between them. Germline V gives CDR1 MDHEN, CDR2 SYDVKM. The CDR3 reads CASSLRAQGPNQPQHF. As DNA, the CDR3 is TGTGCCAGCAGTTTAAGGGCGCAGGGTCCCAATCAGCCCCAGCATTTT.

J is TRBJ1-1 and V is TRBV18, with TRBD1 identical over 8 bases. The CDR3 contains 16 residues. Germline V CDR1 and CDR2: KGHSH, LQKENI. J gave up 0 bases and V 3 bases, and 6 bases lay outside the gene matches. The CDR3 sequence is CASSPGAGGVNTEAFF. The CDR3 nucleotides are TGTGCCAGCTCACCGGGGGCAGGGGGCGTGAACACTGAAGCTTTCTTT.